The entry below describes one T cell receptor beta chain. This entry comes from a study of T cell changes during pregnancy in multiple sclerosis. Using immunoSEQ multiplex PCR, the repertoire was profiled, and TCRdb retains in-frame clones only, with some absent. The sample includes 70,000 or so clones, around 90% of them seen just once. Looked up from germline, CDR1 is MNHNY and CDR2 is SVGAGI (reference sequence). J was trimmed by 2 bases and V by 2 bases; bases with no gene match: 2. The CDR3 has 14 amino acids. This receptor was identified in a female donor with multiple sclerosis, enrolled in a pregnancy study. The genes are TRBV6-6 and TRBJ2-7; 8 bases fit TRBD1. This specimen consisted of CD4+ T cells from peripheral blood mononuclear cells, obtained after pregnancy. CDR3 in DNA: TGTGCCAGCAGTTACACGGACAGGGCCTACGAGCAGTACTTC. Encoded protein: CASSYTDRAYEQYF.